The 20 T cell receptor beta chains in this list originate from one sample, sequenced in a study of shared clonotypes between healthy human individuals. The method was immunoSEQ multiplex PCR; TCRdb's version includes in-frame clones alone and lacks a portion of them. This table has around 1.6 million clones, 95% to 99% appearing once. The sample was naive CD4+ T cells sorted from blood. Subset meaning: CD45RA+ positively selected. These TCRs come from a man under 40 in good health.

Remarks on this clone: Other DNA variants within this sample encode the same CDR3. This chain joins TRBV29-1 and TRBJ2-3; TRBD2 aligns across 12 bases. Germline assignment: CDR1 SQVTM and CDR2 ANQGSEA. With 4 bases clipped from V and 0 bases from J, the junction kept 2 bases outside the gene matches. This CDR3 region has 15 residues. CDR3 region: CSVGLAGASTDTQYF. The CDR3 bases are TGCAGCGTTGGACTAGCGGGAGCTAGCACAGATACGCAGTATTTT.

The chain couples TRBV7-2 to TRBJ2-2; D is perhaps TRBD1 (5 bases). The germline gives CDR1 SGHTA, CDR2 FQGNSA. V was clipped by 3 bases and J by 1 base, with 12 bases between them. This CDR3 has 16 amino acids. The CDR3 region is CASSFRWGRNTGELFF. The CDR3 nucleotides are TGTGCCAGCAGCTTTAGGTGGGGCCGGAACACCGGGGAGCTGTTTTTT.

This chain joins TRBV7-2 and TRBJ1-2, with a tentative D call TRBD1 (5 bases). CDR1 SGHTA and CDR2 FQGNSA come from the germline V gene. The length of the CDR3 is 13 residues. V was shortened by 5 bases and J by 1 base, with 8 bases between the two germline ends. CDR3 in DNA: TGTGCCAGCAGCATAGACAGTAACTATGGCTACACCTTC. Protein product: CASSIDSNYGYTF.

The J gene is TRBJ1-1, the V gene TRBV10-3, with TRBD1 as a possible D gene (6 bases). Trimming left V 7 bases short and J 5 bases short, with 14 bases between. Germline assignment: CDR1 ENHRY and CDR2 SYGVKD. There are 13 residues in the CDR3. The DNA of the CDR3 is TGTGCCATCAAAGAGGACAGCCCGACTGAAGCTTTCTTT. Its protein is CAIKEDSPTEAFF.

The V gene is TRBV5-4, the J gene TRBJ2-5; tentatively, D is TRBD1 (7 bases). The CDR3 sequence is 15 residues long. V lost 0 bases and J lost 4, with 13 bases in between. Per germline, CDR1 SGHNT and CDR2 YYREEE (reference sequence). In DNA, the CDR3 is TGTGCCAGCAGCTTGGATCAGGGGGGAAGAGAGACCCAGTACTTC. Its translation: CASSLDQGGRETQYF.

V is TRBV15 and J is TRBJ1-2; D gene ambiguous. The germline V gene has CDR1 LNHNV and CDR2 YYDKDF (reference sequence). CDR3 size: 14 residues. The V end lost 0 bases, the J end lost 4 bases, and 9 bases lay between the germline ends. CDR3 loop: CATSRDIESYGYTF. CDR3 nucleotides: TGTGCCACCAGCAGAGATATAGAGAGCTATGGCTACACCTTC.

The chain uses TRBV6-8 and TRBJ2-7; 7 bases line up with TRBD2. The CDR3 runs to 17 residues. Trimming removed 5 bases from V and 5 bases from J; junction bases left unmatched: 18. Germline CDR1 reads MNHGY; CDR2 reads SAAAGT. As DNA, the CDR3 is TGTGCCAGCAGTACCCTCCCGGGGGGAGGCCCTCACAACGAGCAGTACTTC. Protein: CASSTLPGGGPHNEQYF.

V is TRBV9 and J is TRBJ2-5; 13 bases are a match to TRBD2. V trimming: 3 bases; J trimming: 3 bases; junction bases outside the gene matches: 2. Looked up from germline, CDR1 is SGDLS and CDR2 is YYNGEE. This CDR3 has 15 amino acids. The CDR3: CASSAGLAGEETQYF. The CDR3 region has the DNA TGTGCCAGCAGCGCAGGACTAGCGGGAGAAGAGACCCAGTACTTC.

The V and J genes are TRBV7-6 and TRBJ2-5; TRBD1 aligns across 8 bases. The ends lost 3 bases at V and 2 bases at J; junction bases unmatched: 11. Germline V gives CDR1 SGHVS, CDR2 FNYEAQ. This CDR3 region has 17 residues. The CDR3: CASSLVGQVSKQETQYF. The DNA of the CDR3 is TGTGCCAGCAGCTTGGTGGGACAGGTAAGCAAGCAAGAGACCCAGTACTTC.

In DNA form, the CDR3 reads TGTGCCAGCAGCCCCAGTCGGGCGGCACTTGACAATGAGCAGTTCTTC. Amino acids: CASSPSRAALDNEQFF. V usage is TRBV9 and J usage is TRBJ2-1; D gene ambiguous. CDR1 is SGDLS and CDR2 is YYNGEE in the germline V gene. The CDR3 totals 16 residues. Trimming removed 4 bases at V and 5 bases at J, with 19 bases between.

This chain connects TRBV7-2 to TRBJ2-3; 12 bases fit TRBD2. V lost 5 bases to trimming and J lost 13 bases; unmatched junction nucleotides: 10. Germline CDR1 and CDR2: SGHTA and FQGNSA. This CDR3 spans 14 amino acids. The CDR3 DNA is TGTGCCAGCAGCCCCTCTAGCGGGAGGGCCTCCGAGTATTTT. It specifies CASSPSSGRASEYF.

The chain links TRBV28 to TRBJ2-1; 12 positions agree with TRBD1. This CDR3 has 16 amino acids. CDR1 is MDHEN, CDR2 SYDVKM, per germline. J lost 1 base, V lost 3 bases, and 1 base had no gene match. CDR3 protein: CASSLGQGASYNEQFF. The CDR3 DNA reads as TGTGCCAGCAGTTTGGGACAGGGGGCATCCTACAATGAGCAGTTCTTC.

This clone was observed a handful of times. This chain uses TRBV11-1 with TRBJ2-2; 7 bases fit TRBD2. This CDR3 is 17 amino acids long. CDR1 and CDR2 (germline): SGHAT, FQDESV (reference sequence). The junction had 11 bases not matched to a gene; V was cut back by 6 bases and J by 1 base. The CDR3 region is CASSPNGGSLNTGELFF. DNA of the CDR3: TGTGCCAGCAGTCCAAACGGCGGGAGCTTGAACACCGGGGAGCTGTTTTTT.

The chain carries TRBV5-4 and TRBJ2-7; no clear D. This CDR3 region has 13 residues. Looked up from germline, CDR1 is SGHNT and CDR2 is YYREEE (reference sequence). Trimming cost V 4 bases and J 5 bases, with 13 bases left between them. The CDR3 here is CASSRESFDEQYF. The CDR3 region has the DNA TGTGCCAGCAGCCGTGAGTCCTTCGACGAGCAGTACTTC.

This rearrangement joins TRBV18 to TRBJ2-3, with D maybe TRBD2 (5 bases). V gave up 3 bases and J gave up 3 bases, with 19 bases separating them. CDR1 is KGHSH, CDR2 LQKENI, per germline. CDR3 length: 17 amino acids. The CDR3 sequence: CASSPETIQRHTDTQYF. CDR3 DNA: TGTGCCAGCTCACCCGAAACAATCCAGCGGCATACAGATACGCAGTATTTT. Using reference TRBV18 and TRBJ2-3 for the parts outside the CDR3, the full variable domain is NAGVMQNPRHLVRRRGQEARLRCSPMKGHSHVYWYRQLPEEGLKFMVYLQKENIIDESGMPKERFSAEFPKEGPSILRIQQVVRGDSAAYFCASSPETIQRHTDTQYFGPGTRLTVL.

The chain combines TRBV5-1 with TRBJ2-3; tentatively, D is TRBD1 or TRBD2 (7 bases each). With 4 bases removed from V and 5 bases from J, the gap between germline ends came to 14 bases. Germline-derived CDR1 and CDR2 are SGHRS and YFSETQ. The CDR3 is 14 amino acids. The CDR3 spells CASSMGQRGDTQYF. In DNA, the CDR3 is TGCGCCAGCAGCATGGGACAGCGGGGAGATACGCAGTATTTT.

This chain links TRBV29-1 with TRBJ2-7; 9 nucleotides align to TRBD1. This CDR3 is 14 amino acids long. Trimming removed 0 bases from V and 4 bases from J; junction bases left unmatched: 4. Looked up from germline, CDR1 is SQVTM and CDR2 is ANQGSEA. The CDR3 reads CSVEDRTGVYEQYF. CDR3 nucleotide sequence: TGCAGCGTTGAAGATCGGACAGGGGTGTACGAGCAGTACTTC.

This chain links TRBV15 with TRBJ2-7, with D maybe TRBD2 (5 bases). CDR3 length equals 12 residues. Germline V gene sequence: CDR1 LNHNV, CDR2 YYDKDF (reference sequence). V lost 4 bases and J lost 9, with 13 bases in between. CDR3 bases: TGTGCCACCAGCAAAATCTACGAGGGGCAGTACTTC. This sequence encodes CATSKIYEGQYF. Combining the CDR3 with reference TRBV15 and TRBJ2-7 gives the whole variable domain DAMVIQNPRYQVTQFGKPVTLSCSQTLNHNVMYWYQQKSSQAPKLLFHYYDKDFNNEADTPDNFQSRRPNTSFCFLDIRSPGLGDTAMYLCATSKIYEGQYFGPGTRLTVT.

The CDR3 nucleotides are TGCGCCAGCAGTGAACCAGGTGGGGGAAACACCATATATTTT. Protein: CASSEPGGGNTIYF. The rearrangement joins TRBV10-2 to TRBJ1-3, with D unresolved. This CDR3 contains 14 residues. The V end lost 3 bases, the J end lost 4 bases, and 10 bases lay between the germline ends. CDR1 WSHSY and CDR2 SAAADI come from the germline V gene.

The J gene is TRBJ2-3, the V gene TRBV9, with a weak D call TRBD2 (5 bases). CDR1 is SGDLS and CDR2 is YYNGEE in the germline V gene. V was cut by 4 bases and J by 5 bases, with 8 bases left in between. The CDR3 contains 12 residues. The CDR3: CASSQEVDTQYF. CDR3 in DNA: TGTGCCAGCAGCCAGGAGGTAGATACGCAGTATTTT.